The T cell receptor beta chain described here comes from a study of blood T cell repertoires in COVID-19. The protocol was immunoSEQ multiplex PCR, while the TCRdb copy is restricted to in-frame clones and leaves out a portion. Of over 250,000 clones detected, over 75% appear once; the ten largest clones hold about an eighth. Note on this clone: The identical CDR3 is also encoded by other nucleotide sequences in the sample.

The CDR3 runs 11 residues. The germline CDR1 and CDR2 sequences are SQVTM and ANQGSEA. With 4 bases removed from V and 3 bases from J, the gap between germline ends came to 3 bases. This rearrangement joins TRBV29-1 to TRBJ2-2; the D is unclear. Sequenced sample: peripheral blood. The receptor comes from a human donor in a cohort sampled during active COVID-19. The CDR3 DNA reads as TGCAGCGTTGCCGACACCGGGGAGCTGTTTTTT. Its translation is CSVADTGELFF.